These 3 T cell receptor beta chains came from one sample sequenced in a study of T cell clonality in common variable immunodeficiency. The data were produced by immunoSEQ multiplex PCR, yet TCRdb's version contains in-frame clones alone and is incomplete. Listed for the sample are roughly 40,000 clones, none seen a single time. Overall study results and limits: Reportedly, TCR beta sequences from common variable immunodeficiency showed fewer deletions and N-nucleotide insertions.

These receptors' antigens are unknown. The sequenced material came from peripheral blood mononuclear cells. Every receptor here comes from a human donor with common variable immunodeficiency.

This clone is classed as medium-sized. The CDR3 end lies 3 residues beyond the end of the read and is filled in from the germline J gene. This sequence joins TRBV29-1 and TRBJ2-6; 12 bases are shared with TRBD1. V shed 5 bases and J 4 bases; nucleotides not matched to a gene: 6. CDR1 and CDR2 (germline): SQVTM, ANQGSEA. This CDR3 is built from 16 residues. The part of the CDR3 DNA that was read is TGCAGCGTTTGGGGACAGGGGGCTCGCGGGGCCAACGTC. As protein: CSVWGQGARGANV. The full CDR3 reads CSVWGQGARGANVLTF.

The table lists this clone with a few counts. The DNA ends 3 residues before the CDR3 does, and the rest of the CDR3 is filled in from the germline J gene. The V call is TRBV5-8, the J call TRBJ2-7; D ambiguous. V was pared by 4 bases and J by 4 bases, with 6 bases between. This CDR3 has 11 residues. Germline V lookup: CDR1 SGHTS, CDR2 YDEGEE. CDR3 loop: CASSQDYEQYF. CDR3 DNA, as far as it was read: TGTGCCAGCAGCCAGGATTACGAG.

This clone was seen a handful of times. From the germline J gene comes the end of the CDR3, since the read stops 3 residues before it. The chain recombines TRBV7-7 with TRBJ2-2; D may be TRBD2 (6 bases). The germline V gene encodes CDR1 SSHAT and CDR2 FNYEAQ (reference sequence). V shed 3 bases and J shed 5 bases, with 16 bases lying between them. The CDR3 runs 16 residues. Incomplete CDR3 DNA: TGTGCCAGCAGCTTTTCGCAGGAGGGCTCTACCGGGGAG. This encodes CASSFSQEGSTGE. In full, the CDR3 is CASSFSQEGSTGELFF.